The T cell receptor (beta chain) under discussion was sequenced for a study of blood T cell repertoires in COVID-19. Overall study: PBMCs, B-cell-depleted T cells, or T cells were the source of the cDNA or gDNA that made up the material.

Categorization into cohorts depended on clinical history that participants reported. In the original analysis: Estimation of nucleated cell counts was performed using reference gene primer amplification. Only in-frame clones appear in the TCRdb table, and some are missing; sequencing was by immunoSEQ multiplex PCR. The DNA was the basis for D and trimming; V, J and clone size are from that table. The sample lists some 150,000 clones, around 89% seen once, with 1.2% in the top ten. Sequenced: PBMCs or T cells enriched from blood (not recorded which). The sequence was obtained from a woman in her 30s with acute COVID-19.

The CDR3 loop reads CASSLAGSQEKLFF. DNA of the CDR3: TGCGCCAGCAGCTTGGCGGGGTCGCAGGAAAAACTGTTTTTT. This sequence joins TRBV5-1 and TRBJ1-4; D not certain. Trimming took 0 bases from V and 8 from J, leaving 11 bases between them. The CDR3 covers 14 residues. From germline, CDR1 is SGHRS and CDR2 YFSETQ.